This entry is about one T cell receptor (beta chain). The CDR3 runs 15 residues. The J segment lost 4 bases and the V segment lost 4 bases, leaving 3 bases of the junction unmatched. Per germline, CDR1 MNHNY and CDR2 SVGAGI (reference sequence). The sample comes from a study of blood T cell repertoires in COVID-19. Study background: COVID-19 samples collected from the United States, Italy and Spain covered acute and convalescent phases.

In the source study's methods: Reference gene primer amplification yielded estimated nucleated cell counts. Assay: immunoSEQ multiplex PCR; the TCRdb copy retains only in-frame clones and omits some. D and trimming were read from the DNA, whereas the V and J calls and clone size are those reported in that table. The table shows roughly 13,000 clones, with 75% to 85% occurring only once. What was sequenced was peripheral blood. The sequence derives from a human donor in a cohort sampled during active COVID-19. The V gene is TRBV6-6, the J gene TRBJ2-3; 12 nucleotides align to TRBD2. The chain's CDR3 is CASSFLAGGPDTQYF. The CDR3 DNA reads TGTGCCAGCAGTTTTCTAGCGGGGGGGCCAGATACGCAGTATTTT.